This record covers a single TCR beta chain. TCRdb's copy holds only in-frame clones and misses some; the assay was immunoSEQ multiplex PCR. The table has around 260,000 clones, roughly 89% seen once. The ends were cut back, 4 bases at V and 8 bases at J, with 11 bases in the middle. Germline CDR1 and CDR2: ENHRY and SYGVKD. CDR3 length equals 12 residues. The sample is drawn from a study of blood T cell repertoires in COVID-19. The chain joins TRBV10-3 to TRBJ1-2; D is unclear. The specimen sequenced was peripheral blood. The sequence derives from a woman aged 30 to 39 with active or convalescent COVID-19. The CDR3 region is CAISVRGNGYTF. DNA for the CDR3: TGTGCCATCAGTGTACGAGGAAACGGCTACACCTTC.